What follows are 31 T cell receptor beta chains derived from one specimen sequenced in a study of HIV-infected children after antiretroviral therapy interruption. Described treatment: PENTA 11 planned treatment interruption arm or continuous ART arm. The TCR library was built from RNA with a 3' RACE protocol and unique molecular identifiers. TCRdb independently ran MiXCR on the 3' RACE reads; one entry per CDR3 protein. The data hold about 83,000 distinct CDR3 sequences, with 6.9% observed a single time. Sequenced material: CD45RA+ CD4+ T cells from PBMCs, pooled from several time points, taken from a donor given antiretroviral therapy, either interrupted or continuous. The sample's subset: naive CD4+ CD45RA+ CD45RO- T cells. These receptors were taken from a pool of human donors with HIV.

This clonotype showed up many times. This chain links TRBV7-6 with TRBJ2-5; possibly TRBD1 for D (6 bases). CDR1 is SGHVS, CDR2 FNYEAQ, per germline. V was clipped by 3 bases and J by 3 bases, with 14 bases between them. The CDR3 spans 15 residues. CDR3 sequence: CASSFPGQIEETQYF. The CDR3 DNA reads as TGTGCCAGCAGCTTCCCGGGACAAATAGAAGAGACCCAGTACTTC.

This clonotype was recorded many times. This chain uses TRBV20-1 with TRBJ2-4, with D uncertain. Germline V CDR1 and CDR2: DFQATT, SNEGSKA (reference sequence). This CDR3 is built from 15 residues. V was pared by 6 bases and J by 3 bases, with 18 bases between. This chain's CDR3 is CSAPQTGFVKNIQYF. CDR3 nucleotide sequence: TGCAGTGCCCCTCAGACGGGCTTCGTCAAAAACATTCAGTACTTC.

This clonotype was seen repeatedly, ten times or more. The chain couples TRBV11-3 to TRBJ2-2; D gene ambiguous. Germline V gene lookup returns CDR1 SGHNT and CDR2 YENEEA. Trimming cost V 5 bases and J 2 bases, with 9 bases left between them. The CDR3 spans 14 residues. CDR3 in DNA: TGTGCCAGCAGCCGAAACACAAACACCGGGGAGCTGTTTTTT. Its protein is CASSRNTNTGELFF.

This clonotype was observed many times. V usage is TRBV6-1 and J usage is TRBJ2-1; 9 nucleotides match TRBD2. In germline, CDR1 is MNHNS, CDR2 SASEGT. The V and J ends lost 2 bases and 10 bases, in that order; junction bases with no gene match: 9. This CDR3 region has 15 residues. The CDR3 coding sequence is TGTGCCAGCAGTGAAAAGCGGGGGGCCCCCGGCGAGCAGTTCTTC. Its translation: CASSEKRGAPGEQFF.

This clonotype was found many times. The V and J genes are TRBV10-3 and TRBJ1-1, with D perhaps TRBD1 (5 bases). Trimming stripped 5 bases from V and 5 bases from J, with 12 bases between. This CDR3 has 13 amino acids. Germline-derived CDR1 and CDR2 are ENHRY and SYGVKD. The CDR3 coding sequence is TGTGCCATCAGTTCAACGGGGGGGACTGAAGCTTTCTTT. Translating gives CAISSTGGTEAFF.

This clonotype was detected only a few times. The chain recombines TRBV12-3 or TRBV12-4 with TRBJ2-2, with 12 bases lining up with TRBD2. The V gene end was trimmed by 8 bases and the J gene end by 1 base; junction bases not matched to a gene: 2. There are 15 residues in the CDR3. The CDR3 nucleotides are TGTGCCAGCGGGGGACTAGCGGGGAACACCGGGGAGCTGTTTTTT. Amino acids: CASGGLAGNTGELFF.

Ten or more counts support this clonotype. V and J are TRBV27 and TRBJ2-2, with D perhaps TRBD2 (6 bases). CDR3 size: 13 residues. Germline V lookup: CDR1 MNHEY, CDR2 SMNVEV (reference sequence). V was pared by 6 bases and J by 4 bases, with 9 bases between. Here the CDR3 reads CASRSGATGELFF. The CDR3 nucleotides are TGTGCCAGCAGGTCGGGAGCCACCGGGGAGCTGTTTTTT.

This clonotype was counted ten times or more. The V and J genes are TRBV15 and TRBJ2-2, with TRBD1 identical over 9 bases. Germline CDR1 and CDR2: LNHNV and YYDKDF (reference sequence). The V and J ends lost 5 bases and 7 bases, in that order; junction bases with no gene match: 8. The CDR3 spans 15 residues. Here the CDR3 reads CATSDKQGANGELFF. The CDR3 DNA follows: TGTGCCACCAGCGATAAACAGGGGGCAAACGGGGAGCTGTTTTTT.

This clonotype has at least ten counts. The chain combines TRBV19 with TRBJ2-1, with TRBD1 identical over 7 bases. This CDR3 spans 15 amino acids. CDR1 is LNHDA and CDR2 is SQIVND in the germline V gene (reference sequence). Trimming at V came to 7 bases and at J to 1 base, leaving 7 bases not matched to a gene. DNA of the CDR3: TGTGCCAGTACCCCCCCGGACAGGTCCTACAATGAGCAGTTCTTC. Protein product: CASTPPDRSYNEQFF.

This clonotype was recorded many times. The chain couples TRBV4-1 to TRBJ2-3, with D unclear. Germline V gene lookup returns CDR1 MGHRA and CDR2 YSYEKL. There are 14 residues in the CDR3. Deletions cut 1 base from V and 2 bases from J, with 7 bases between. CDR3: CASSQGRLTDTQYF. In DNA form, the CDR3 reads TGCGCCAGCAGCCAAGGCCGGCTCACAGATACGCAGTATTTT.

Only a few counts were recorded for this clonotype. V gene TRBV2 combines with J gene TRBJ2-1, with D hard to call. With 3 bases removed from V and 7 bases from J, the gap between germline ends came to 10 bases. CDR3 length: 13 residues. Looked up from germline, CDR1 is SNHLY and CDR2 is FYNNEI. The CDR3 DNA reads TGTGCCAGCAGTGATAGTTCGGAGAATGAGCAGTTCTTC. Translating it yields CASSDSSENEQFF. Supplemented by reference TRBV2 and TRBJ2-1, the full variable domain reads EPEVTQTPSHQVTQMGQEVILRCVPISNHLYFYWYRQILGQKVEFLVSFYNNEISEKSEIFDDQFSVERPDGSNFTLKIRSTKLEDSAMYFCASSDSSENEQFFGPGTRLTVL.

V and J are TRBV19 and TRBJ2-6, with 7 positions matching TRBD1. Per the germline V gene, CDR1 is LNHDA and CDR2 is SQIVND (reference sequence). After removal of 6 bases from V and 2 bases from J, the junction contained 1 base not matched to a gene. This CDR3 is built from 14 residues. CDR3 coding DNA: TGTGCCAGTAGAACAGGGGCTGGGGCCAACGTCCTGACTTTC. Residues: CASRTGAGANVLTF.

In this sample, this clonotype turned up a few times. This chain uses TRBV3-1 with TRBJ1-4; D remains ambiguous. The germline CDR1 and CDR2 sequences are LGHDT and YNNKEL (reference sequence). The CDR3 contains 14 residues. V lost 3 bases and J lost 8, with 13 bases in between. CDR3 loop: CASSQSGRSEKLFF. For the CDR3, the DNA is TGTGCCAGCAGCCAGTCTGGTCGGTCGGAAAAACTGTTTTTT. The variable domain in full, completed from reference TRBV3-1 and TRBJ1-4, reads DTAVSQTPKYLVTQMGNDKSIKCEQNLGHDTMYWYKQDSKKFLKIMFSYNNKELIINETVPNRFSPKSPDKAHLNLHINSLELGDSAVYFCASSQSGRSEKLFFGSGTQLSVL.

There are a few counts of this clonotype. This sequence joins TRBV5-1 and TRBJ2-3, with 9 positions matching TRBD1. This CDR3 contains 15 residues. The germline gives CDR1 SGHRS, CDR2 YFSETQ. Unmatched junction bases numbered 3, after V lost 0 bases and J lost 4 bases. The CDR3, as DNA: TGCGCCAGCAGCTTGGATGGACAGGGGTCAGATACGCAGTATTTT. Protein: CASSLDGQGSDTQYF.

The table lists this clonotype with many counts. CDR3 amino acids: CASSPAGTSTGELFF. CDR3 nucleotide sequence: TGTGCCAGCAGCCCAGCCGGGACTAGCACCGGGGAGCTGTTTTTT. The rearrangement uses TRBV7-9 and TRBJ2-2; TRBD2 agrees at 8 bases. Germline trimming cut 5 bases from V and 4 bases from J; bases unmatched to any gene: 6. The CDR3 is 15 amino acids. CDR1 and CDR2 from the germline V gene are SEHNR and FQNEAQ (reference sequence). Variable domain in full (rest from reference TRBV7-9 and TRBJ2-2): DTGVSQNPRHKITKRGQNVTFRCDPISEHNRLYWYRQTLGQGPEFLTYFQNEAQLEKSRLLSDRFSAERPKGSFSTLEIQRTEQGDSAMYLCASSPAGTSTGELFFGEGSRLTVL.

CDR3 bases: TGTGCCAGCAGCCAAGTCCCAGGATCTGGAAACACCATATATTTT. This translates into CASSQVPGSGNTIYF. The rearrangement joins TRBV14 to TRBJ1-3; no clear D. This CDR3 is built from 15 residues. CDR1 and CDR2 (germline): SGHDN, FVKESK. V was trimmed by 1 base and J by 1 base, leaving 8 bases between them.

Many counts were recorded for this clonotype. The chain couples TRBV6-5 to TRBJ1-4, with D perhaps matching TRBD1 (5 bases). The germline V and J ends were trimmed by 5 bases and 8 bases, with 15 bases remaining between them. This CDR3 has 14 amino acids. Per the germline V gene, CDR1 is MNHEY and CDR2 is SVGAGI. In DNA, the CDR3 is TGTGCCAGCAGTCCCAGGGCTCGTTGGGAAAAACTGTTTTTT. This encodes CASSPRARWEKLFF.

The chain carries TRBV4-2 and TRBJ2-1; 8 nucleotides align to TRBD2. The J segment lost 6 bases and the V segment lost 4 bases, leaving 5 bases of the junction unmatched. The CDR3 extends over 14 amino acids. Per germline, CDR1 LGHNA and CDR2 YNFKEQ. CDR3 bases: TGTGCCAGCAGCCCCACCGGGACTAGCAATGAGCAGTTCTTC. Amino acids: CASSPTGTSNEQFF.

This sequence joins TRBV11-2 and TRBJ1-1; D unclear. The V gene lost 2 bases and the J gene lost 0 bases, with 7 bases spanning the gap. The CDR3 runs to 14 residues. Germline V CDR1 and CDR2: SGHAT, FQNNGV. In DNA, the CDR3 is TGTGCCAGCAGCTTAATTTCTGTGAACACTGAAGCTTTCTTT. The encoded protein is CASSLISVNTEAFF.

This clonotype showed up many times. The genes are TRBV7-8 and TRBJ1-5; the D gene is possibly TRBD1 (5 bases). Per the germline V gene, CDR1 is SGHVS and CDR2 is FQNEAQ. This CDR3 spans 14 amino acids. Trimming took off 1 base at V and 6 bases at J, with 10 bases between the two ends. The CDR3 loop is CASSLGGGTQPQHF. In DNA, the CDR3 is TGTGCCAGCAGCTTAGGTGGGGGGACTCAGCCCCAGCATTTT. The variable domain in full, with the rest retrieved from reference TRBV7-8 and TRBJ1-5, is GAGVSQSPRYKVAKRGQDVALRCDPISGHVSLFWYQQALGQGPEFLTYFQNEAQLDKSGLPSDRFFAERPEGSVSTLKIQRTQQEDSAVYLCASSLGGGTQPQHFGDGTRLSIL.

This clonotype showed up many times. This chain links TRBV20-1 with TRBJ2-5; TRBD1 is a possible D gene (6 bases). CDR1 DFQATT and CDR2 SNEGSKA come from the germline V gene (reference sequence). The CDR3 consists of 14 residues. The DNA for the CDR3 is TGCGCCACACCCAGGGGTCCCTACCAAGAGACCCAGTACTTC. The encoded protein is CATPRGPYQETQYF.

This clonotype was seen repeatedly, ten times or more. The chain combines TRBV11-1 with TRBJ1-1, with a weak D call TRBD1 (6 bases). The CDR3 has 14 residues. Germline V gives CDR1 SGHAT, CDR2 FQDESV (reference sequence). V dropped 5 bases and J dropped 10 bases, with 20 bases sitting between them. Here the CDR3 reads CASSPVAGATRAFF. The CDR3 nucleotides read TGTGCCAGCAGCCCGGTAGCAGGGGCGACAAGAGCTTTCTTT.

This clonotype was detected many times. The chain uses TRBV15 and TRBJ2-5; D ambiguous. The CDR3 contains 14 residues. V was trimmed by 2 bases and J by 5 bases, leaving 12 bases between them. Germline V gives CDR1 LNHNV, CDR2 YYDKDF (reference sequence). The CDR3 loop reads CATSRPTVTETQYF. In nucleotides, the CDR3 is TGTGCCACCAGCAGACCGACTGTTACCGAGACCCAGTACTTC. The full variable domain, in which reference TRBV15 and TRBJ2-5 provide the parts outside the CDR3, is DAMVIQNPRYQVTQFGKPVTLSCSQTLNHNVMYWYQQKSSQAPKLLFHYYDKDFNNEADTPDNFQSRRPNTSFCFLDIRSPGLGDTAMYLCATSRPTVTETQYFGPGTRLLVL.

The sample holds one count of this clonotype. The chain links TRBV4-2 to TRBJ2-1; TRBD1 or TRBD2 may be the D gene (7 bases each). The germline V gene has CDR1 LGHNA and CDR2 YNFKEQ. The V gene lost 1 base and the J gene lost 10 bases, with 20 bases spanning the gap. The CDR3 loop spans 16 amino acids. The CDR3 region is CASSQVRGGRSEEQFF. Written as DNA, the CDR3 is TGTGCCAGCAGCCAAGTCAGGGGGGGCCGCTCGGAGGAGCAGTTCTTC.

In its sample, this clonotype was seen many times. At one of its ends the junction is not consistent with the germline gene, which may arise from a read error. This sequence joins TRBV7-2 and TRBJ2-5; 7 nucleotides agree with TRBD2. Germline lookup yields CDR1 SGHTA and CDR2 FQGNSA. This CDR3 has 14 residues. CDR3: CASSRYRGEETQYF. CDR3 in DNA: TGTGCCAGCAGTAGATACCGGGGGGAAGAAACCCAGTACTTC.

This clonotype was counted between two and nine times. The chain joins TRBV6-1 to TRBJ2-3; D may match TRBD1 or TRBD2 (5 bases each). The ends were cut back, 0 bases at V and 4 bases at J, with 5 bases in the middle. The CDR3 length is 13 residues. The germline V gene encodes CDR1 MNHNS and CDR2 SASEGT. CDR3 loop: CASSEAGADTQYF. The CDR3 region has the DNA TGTGCCAGCAGTGAAGCGGGGGCAGATACGCAGTATTTT.

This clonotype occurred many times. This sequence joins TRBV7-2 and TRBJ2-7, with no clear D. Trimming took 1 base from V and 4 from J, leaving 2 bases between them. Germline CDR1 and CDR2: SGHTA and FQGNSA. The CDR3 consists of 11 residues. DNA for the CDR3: TGTGCCAGCAGCTTAGATTACGAGCAGTACTTC. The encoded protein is CASSLDYEQYF. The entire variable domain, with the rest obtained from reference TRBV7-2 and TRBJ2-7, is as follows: GAGVSQSPSNKVTEKGKDVELRCDPISGHTALYWYRQSLGQGLEFLIYFQGNSAPDKSGLPSDRFSAERTGGSVSTLTIQRTQQEDSAVYLCASSLDYEQYFGPGTRLTVT.

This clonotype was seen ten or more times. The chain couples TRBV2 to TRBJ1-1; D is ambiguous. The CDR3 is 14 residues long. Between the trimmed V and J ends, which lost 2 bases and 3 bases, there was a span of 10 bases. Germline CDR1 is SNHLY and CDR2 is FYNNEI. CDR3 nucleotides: TGTGCCAGCAGTGAACAGGACGTCCACACTGAAGCTTTCTTT. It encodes CASSEQDVHTEAFF.

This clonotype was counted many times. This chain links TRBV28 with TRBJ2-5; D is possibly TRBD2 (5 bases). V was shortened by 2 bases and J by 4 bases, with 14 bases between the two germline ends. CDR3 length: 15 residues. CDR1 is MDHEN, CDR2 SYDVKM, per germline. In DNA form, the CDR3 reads TGTGCCAGCAGTTTAACGTCCCTCGGAGGAGAGACCCAGTACTTC. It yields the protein CASSLTSLGGETQYF.

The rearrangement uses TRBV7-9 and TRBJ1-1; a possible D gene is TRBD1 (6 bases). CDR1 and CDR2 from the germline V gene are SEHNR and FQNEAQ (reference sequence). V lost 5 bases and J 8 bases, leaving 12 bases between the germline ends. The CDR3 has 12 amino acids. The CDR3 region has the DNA TGTGCCAGCAGCCCGGACAGTCAAGAAGCTTTCTTT. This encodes CASSPDSQEAFF. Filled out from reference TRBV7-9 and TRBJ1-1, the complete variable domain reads DTGVSQNPRHKITKRGQNVTFRCDPISEHNRLYWYRQTLGQGPEFLTYFQNEAQLEKSRLLSDRFSAERPKGSFSTLEIQRTEQGDSAMYLCASSPDSQEAFFGQGTRLTVV.

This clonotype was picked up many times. CDR3 residues: CSVGASGLHEQFF. CDR3 nucleotides: TGCAGCGTTGGGGCTAGCGGACTTCATGAGCAGTTCTTC. The chain recombines TRBV29-1 with TRBJ2-1; 7 positions match TRBD2. Germline CDR1 SQVTM, CDR2 ANQGSEA. With V trimmed by 4 bases and J by 8 bases, 8 bases remained unmatched. The length of the CDR3 is 13 residues.